Below, 11 T cell receptor beta chains from the same sample are listed, as sequenced in a study of tumor-infiltrating lymphocytes in primary liver carcinoma. Unsorted whole blood served as the source of blood RNA, and germline DNA was extracted as well. The investigators made TCR beta cDNA from 500 ng total RNA, using a constant-region primer. Slightly modified ARM-PCR, run as three nested multiplex PCR rounds, produced the TCR beta libraries. Running 10 cycles apiece, the first two PCR rounds relied on TRBV1-TRBV30 forward primers together with a C-beta reverse primer. A single record per CDR3 protein comes from TCRdb applying MiXCR to the multiplex PCR reads. This table has fewer than 400,000 distinct CDR3 sequences, 55% to 65% appearing once. The source material was peripheral blood. The source of these receptors is a middle-aged man with primary liver carcinoma and hepatitis B virus infection.

Notes on this clonotype: This clone may be a read error of a much larger clone one base away. This chain connects TRBV28 to TRBJ2-3; 10 nucleotides align to TRBD2. Per the germline V gene, CDR1 is MDHEN and CDR2 is SYDVKM. CDR3 length: 14 residues. J was trimmed by 4 bases and V by 5 bases; bases with no gene match: 3. The CDR3 DNA is TGTGCCAGCAGTCCTAGCGGGAGCCCAGATACGCAGTATTTT. Encoded protein: CASSPSGSPDTQYF.

In the case of this clonotype: This may arise from a read error, as a much more abundant clone is one base away. The V gene is TRBV6-1, the J gene TRBJ2-7, with TRBD2 matching over 8 bases. The CDR3 is 13 amino acids. Germline CDR1 is MNHNS and CDR2 is SASEGT. For the CDR3, the DNA is TGTGCCAGCAATGAGCGGGAGCTCTACGACCAGTACTTC. Its protein is CASNERELYDQYF.

This clonotype was recorded many times. This sequence joins TRBV5-6 and TRBJ2-3; 7 bases match TRBD2. The trim removed 0 bases at V and 7 bases at J, leaving 11 bases unmatched. The CDR3 totals 16 residues. Germline CDR1 reads SGHDT; CDR2 reads YYEEEE. The chain's CDR3 is CASSLVGEGPGNTQYF. The CDR3, as DNA: TGTGCCAGCAGCTTGGTTGGGGAGGGCCCTGGAAATACGCAGTATTTT.

This clonotype was counted between two and nine times. The chain combines TRBV5-1 with TRBJ2-7, with D perhaps TRBD1 (5 bases). The CDR3 runs to 13 residues. Trimming pared 0 bases from V and 5 bases from J, leaving 9 bases between. CDR1 SGHRS and CDR2 YFSETQ come from the germline V gene. The chain's CDR3 is CASSLEGAHEQYF. The CDR3 region has the DNA TGCGCCAGCAGCTTGGAAGGGGCCCACGAGCAGTACTTC.

This chain uses TRBV6-2 or TRBV6-3 with TRBJ1-1; 9 bases fit TRBD1. Germline CDR1 reads MNHEY; CDR2 reads SVGEGT. The CDR3 runs to 15 residues. Trimming removed 6 bases from V and 1 base from J; junction bases left unmatched: 6. The CDR3 nucleotides read TGTGCCAGCAGACCAAACAGGGGGCAGAACACTGAAGCTTTCTTT. Encoded protein: CASRPNRGQNTEAFF.

This clonotype was observed many times. The V gene is TRBV11-2, the J gene TRBJ2-5; TRBD1 might be the D (6 bases). V dropped 5 bases and J dropped 4 bases, with 14 bases sitting between them. This CDR3 is built from 14 residues. Per germline, CDR1 SGHAT and CDR2 FQNNGV. The CDR3 loop is CASSPTGTRETQYF. In DNA, the CDR3 is TGTGCCAGCAGCCCTACAGGGACCCGAGAGACCCAGTACTTC.

This chain links TRBV5-1 with TRBJ2-1; D possibly matches TRBD1 or TRBD2 (5 bases each). The CDR3 spans 16 residues. V gave up 0 bases and J gave up 8 bases, with 18 bases separating them. Germline V gene data show CDR1 as SGHRS and CDR2 as YFSETQ. The CDR3 coding sequence is TGCGCCAGCAGCTTGGTTCGAGGGAGTGGGGCCGATGAGCAGTTCTTC. This sequence encodes CASSLVRGSGADEQFF.

On this clonotype: The junction shows a germline mismatch at one end, possibly a read error. The chain couples TRBV4-1 to TRBJ2-2; D gene unclear. Germline V gene data show CDR1 as MGHRA and CDR2 as YSYEKL. CDR3 length: 14 residues. CDR3 bases: TGCGCCAGCACCCAAGACCCAGGAACCGGGGAGCTGTTTTTT. Translated, it gives CASTQDPGTGELFF.

This clonotype was seen repeatedly, ten times or more. The chain uses TRBV11-2 and TRBJ2-1, with a possible D match to TRBD2 (6 bases). Trimming pared 0 bases from V and 9 bases from J, leaving 12 bases between. Germline V gene data show CDR1 as SGHAT and CDR2 as FQNNGV. The CDR3 runs 14 residues. CDR3 in DNA: TGTGCCAGCAGCTTAGATCCGGCGGGGAGTGAGCAGTTCTTC. The encoded protein is CASSLDPAGSEQFF.

A few counts support this clonotype. The genes are TRBV28 and TRBJ2-7; maybe TRBD1 (5 bases). The CDR3 sequence is 16 residues long. The germline gives CDR1 MDHEN, CDR2 SYDVKM. The ends were cut back, 6 bases at V and 2 bases at J, with 20 bases in the middle. The CDR3 region has the DNA TGTGCCAGCAGCCTACATGGCATTCCAGGGACCTACGAGCAGTACTTC. Protein sequence: CASSLHGIPGTYEQYF.

On this clonotype itself: Possible read error: a much larger clone is one base away. The chain joins TRBV4-1 to TRBJ2-5, with TRBD1 matching 7 bases. Per the germline V gene, CDR1 is MGHRA and CDR2 is YSYEKL. The CDR3 has 16 residues. DNA of the CDR3: TGCGCCAGGAGCCAAGGCCCGACAGGGACGTTTGAGACCCAGTACTTC. Amino acids: CARSQGPTGTFETQYF.